These T cell receptor beta chains were read from a single sample in a study of glioma-infiltrating T cells. TCRdb re-derived calls from the multiplex PCR reads in MiXCR, one entry per CDR3 protein. The table records roughly 200,000 distinct CDR3 sequences, about 32% of them present only once. The sequencing input was glioma tissue, nonneoplastic brain tissue, or PBMCs (not recorded which). These receptor sequences come from a human donor with low-grade glioma or glioblastoma, undergoing nonglioma brain surgery, or in good health (not recorded which). CDR3s include the opening cysteine and the closing phenylalanine or tryptophan. The D gene is left open where the match is weak. Where a row states a size, it is once, few, many or the class of an expanded clone; other rows omit it.

d_call: -
j_call: TRBJ2-1
v_call: TRBV12-3/TRBV12-4
clone_size: many
cdr3_aa: CASSPRSGEQFF
cdr3_nt: TGTGCCAGCAGTCCCAGATCCGGAGAGCAGTTCTTC

d_call: -
j_call: TRBJ1-2
v_call: TRBV20-1
clone_size: many
cdr3_aa: CSARNRRAGGYGYTF
cdr3_nt: TGCAGTGCTAGAAACCGCCGGGCCGGGGGATATGGCTACACCTTC

d_call: -
j_call: TRBJ1-1
v_call: TRBV29-1
clone_size: many
cdr3_aa: CSVVELRNTEAFF
cdr3_nt: TGCAGCGTCGTAGAACTGAGGAACACTGAAGCTTTCTTT

d_call: TRBD1
j_call: TRBJ2-7
v_call: TRBV7-2
clone_size: many
cdr3_aa: CASSHLGQGYEQYF
cdr3_nt: TGTGCCAGCAGCCACCTCGGACAGGGCTACGAGCAGTACTTC

d_call: TRBD1
j_call: TRBJ2-7
v_call: TRBV27
clone_size: many
cdr3_aa: CASSLTGPYYEQYF
cdr3_nt: TGTGCCAGCAGTTTGACAGGGCCCTACTACGAGCAGTACTTC

d_call: TRBD2
j_call: TRBJ2-7
v_call: TRBV20-1
clone_size: many
cdr3_aa: CSASKASGTYEQYF
cdr3_nt: TGCAGTGCTAGTAAGGCTAGCGGGACCTACGAGCAGTACTTC

d_call: TRBD2
j_call: TRBJ2-1
v_call: TRBV6-6
clone_size: many
cdr3_aa: CASSYREGVRREQFF
cdr3_nt: TGTGCCAGCAGTTACCGGGAGGGAGTGAGGCGTGAGCAGTTCTTC

d_call: -
j_call: TRBJ2-3
v_call: TRBV25-1
clone_size: -
cdr3_aa: CASSEWVRDTQYF
cdr3_nt: TGTGCCAGCAGTGAATGGGTGAGAGATACGCAGTATTTT

d_call: TRBD2
j_call: TRBJ2-1
v_call: TRBV6-2/TRBV6-3
clone_size: -
cdr3_aa: CASSAGTRGRNEQFF
cdr3_nt: TGTGCCAGCAGTGCCGGGACTAGAGGTCGCAATGAGCAGTTCTTC

d_call: TRBD2
j_call: TRBJ2-7
v_call: TRBV7-8
clone_size: many
cdr3_aa: CASRSGTTSYEQYF
cdr3_nt: TGTGCCAGCAGATCAGGGACTACATCCTACGAGCAGTACTTC

d_call: -
j_call: TRBJ1-2
v_call: TRBV29-1
clone_size: many
cdr3_aa: CSVQGGGPSGGGYTF
cdr3_nt: TGCAGCGTTCAAGGCGGAGGCCCATCCGGTGGAGGCTACACCTTC

d_call: TRBD1
j_call: TRBJ1-4
v_call: TRBV28
clone_size: many
cdr3_aa: CASSSQQGAANEKLFF
cdr3_nt: TGTGCCAGCAGTTCGCAACAGGGGGCGGCTAATGAAAAACTGTTTTTT

d_call: TRBD2
j_call: TRBJ2-1
v_call: TRBV7-2
clone_size: many
cdr3_aa: CASSLAGGPDEQFF
cdr3_nt: TGTGCCAGCAGCTTAGCGGGAGGGCCGGATGAGCAGTTCTTC

d_call: -
j_call: TRBJ1-5
v_call: TRBV7-6
clone_size: many
cdr3_aa: CASSPARGFGQPQHF
cdr3_nt: TGTGCCAGCAGCCCGGCGAGGGGGTTTGGTCAGCCCCAGCATTTT

d_call: -
j_call: TRBJ1-1
v_call: TRBV7-9
clone_size: many
cdr3_aa: CASSLVLRGTEAFF
cdr3_nt: TGTGCCAGCAGCTTAGTTCTTAGGGGAACTGAAGCTTTCTTT

d_call: TRBD2
j_call: TRBJ2-3
v_call: TRBV5-4
clone_size: -
cdr3_aa: CASSPAVTSGRDTQYF
cdr3_nt: TGTGCCAGCAGCCCCGCCGTGACTAGCGGGAGAGATACGCAGTATTTT

d_call: TRBD2
j_call: TRBJ2-1
v_call: TRBV3-1
clone_size: many
cdr3_aa: CASSQASGTYNEQFF
cdr3_nt: TGTGCCAGCAGCCAAGCTAGCGGGACCTACAATGAGCAGTTCTTC

d_call: -
j_call: TRBJ2-7
v_call: TRBV19
clone_size: -
cdr3_aa: CDSSIEGGAFEQYF
cdr3_nt: TGTGACAGTAGTATCGAGGGAGGAGCTTTCGAGCAGTACTTC

d_call: TRBD1
j_call: TRBJ2-6
v_call: TRBV6-1
clone_size: many
cdr3_aa: CASRPGQAWANVLTF
cdr3_nt: TGTGCCAGCAGGCCCGGACAGGCCTGGGCCAACGTCCTGACTTTC

d_call: -
j_call: TRBJ1-1
v_call: TRBV3-1
clone_size: -
cdr3_aa: CASSQERGNTEAFF
cdr3_nt: TGTGCCAGCAGCCAAGAACGGGGGAACACTGAAGCTTTCTTT

d_call: TRBD1
j_call: TRBJ2-7
v_call: TRBV4-1
clone_size: -
cdr3_aa: CASSQEGQGYEQYF
cdr3_nt: TGCGCCAGCAGCCAAGAAGGACAGGGCTACGAGCAGTACTTC

d_call: TRBD1
j_call: TRBJ2-7
v_call: TRBV19
clone_size: -
cdr3_aa: CAIRTSQGAYEQYF
cdr3_nt: TGTGCCATTAGGACCTCACAGGGGGCCTACGAGCAGTACTTC

d_call: TRBD2
j_call: TRBJ2-7
v_call: TRBV7-9
clone_size: many
cdr3_aa: CASSWRTSGIYEQYF
cdr3_nt: TGTGCCAGCAGCTGGAGGACTAGCGGGATCTACGAGCAGTACTTC

d_call: -
j_call: TRBJ2-1
v_call: TRBV19
clone_size: -
cdr3_aa: CASSTGQSYNEQFF
cdr3_nt: TGTGCCAGTAGTACAGGACAATCATACAATGAGCAGTTCTTC

d_call: TRBD2
j_call: TRBJ2-5
v_call: TRBV20-1
clone_size: -
cdr3_aa: CSVKGLAGVETQYF
cdr3_nt: TGCAGCGTTAAGGGACTAGCGGGAGTAGAGACCCAGTACTTC

d_call: -
j_call: TRBJ2-1
v_call: TRBV27
clone_size: many
cdr3_aa: CASSFRGYNEQFF
cdr3_nt: TGTGCCAGCAGTTTTCGAGGTTACAATGAGCAGTTCTTC

d_call: -
j_call: TRBJ1-1
v_call: TRBV7-9
clone_size: many
cdr3_aa: CASSPRTAHEAFF
cdr3_nt: TGTGCCAGCAGCCCTAGGACAGCCCATGAAGCTTTCTTT

d_call: -
j_call: TRBJ2-6
v_call: TRBV4-1
clone_size: -
cdr3_aa: CASSQGERPSGANVLTF
cdr3_nt: TGCGCCAGCAGCCAAGGGGAGAGGCCCTCTGGGGCCAACGTCCTGACTTTC

d_call: -
j_call: TRBJ1-2
v_call: TRBV7-9
clone_size: many
cdr3_aa: CASSILVGYTF
cdr3_nt: TGTGCCAGCAGCATCCTTGTGGGCTACACCTTC

d_call: -
j_call: TRBJ2-3
v_call: TRBV7-8
clone_size: -
cdr3_aa: CASSLAVWRGRCSSTDTQYF
cdr3_nt: TGTGCCAGCAGCTTAGCGGTATGGCGGGGTCGCTGCTCTAGCACAGATACGCAGTATTTT

d_call: TRBD1
j_call: TRBJ2-1
v_call: TRBV20-1
clone_size: many
cdr3_aa: CSAALGQVHNEQFF
cdr3_nt: TGCAGTGCGGCCTTGGGACAGGTTCACAATGAGCAGTTCTTC

d_call: TRBD2
j_call: TRBJ2-3
v_call: TRBV10-3
clone_size: -
cdr3_aa: CAISERLAGGRDTQYF
cdr3_nt: TGTGCCATCAGTGAGAGACTAGCGGGAGGGAGGGATACGCAGTATTTT

d_call: -
j_call: TRBJ2-7
v_call: TRBV29-1
clone_size: many
cdr3_aa: CSVIGPGDEQYF
cdr3_nt: TGCAGCGTTATCGGCCCGGGCGACGAGCAGTACTTC

d_call: -
j_call: TRBJ1-1
v_call: TRBV6-1
clone_size: many
cdr3_aa: CASWDAITEAFF
cdr3_nt: TGTGCCAGCTGGGATGCGATCACTGAAGCTTTCTTT

d_call: -
j_call: TRBJ1-1
v_call: TRBV5-4
clone_size: -
cdr3_aa: CASKPGENTEAFF
cdr3_nt: TGTGCCAGCAAGCCGGGAGAGAACACTGAAGCTTTCTTT

d_call: -
j_call: TRBJ1-2
v_call: TRBV27
clone_size: many
cdr3_aa: CASSSTDHISRRGYTF
cdr3_nt: TGTGCCAGCAGTTCCACTGACCATATAAGTCGTCGGGGCTACACCTTC

d_call: -
j_call: TRBJ2-3
v_call: TRBV25-1
clone_size: -
cdr3_aa: CASSELGKLLYTQYF
cdr3_nt: TGTGCCAGCAGTGAATTAGGGAAACTACTATATACGCAGTATTTT

d_call: -
j_call: TRBJ1-5
v_call: TRBV7-9
clone_size: -
cdr3_aa: CASSRRDMSNQPQHF
cdr3_nt: TGTGCCAGCAGCAGACGCGACATGAGTAATCAGCCCCAGCATTTT

d_call: TRBD2
j_call: TRBJ2-5
v_call: TRBV7-9
clone_size: many
cdr3_aa: CASSLALAGGETQYF
cdr3_nt: TGTGCCAGCAGCTTAGCGCTAGCGGGAGGAGAGACCCAGTACTTC

d_call: -
j_call: TRBJ2-1
v_call: TRBV20-1
clone_size: many
cdr3_aa: CSAGSIYEQFF
cdr3_nt: TGCAGTGCTGGTAGCATCTATGAGCAGTTCTTC

d_call: TRBD1
j_call: TRBJ2-5
v_call: TRBV5-4
clone_size: many
cdr3_aa: CASSRQGAQETQYF
cdr3_nt: TGTGCCAGCAGCCGACAGGGGGCTCAAGAGACCCAGTACTTC

d_call: TRBD1
j_call: TRBJ2-1
v_call: TRBV7-2
clone_size: -
cdr3_aa: CASSSRRQGAYNGQFF
cdr3_nt: TGTGCCAGCAGCTCGAGACGACAGGGAGCCTACAATGGGCAGTTCTTC

d_call: -
j_call: TRBJ2-7
v_call: TRBV7-2
clone_size: few
cdr3_aa: CASSLPRGFSYEQYF
cdr3_nt: TGTGCCAGCAGCTTACCTAGGGGTTTCTCCTACGAGCAGTACTTC

d_call: TRBD1
j_call: TRBJ1-1
v_call: TRBV7-9
clone_size: -
cdr3_aa: CASTSYRGLANTEAFF
cdr3_nt: TGTGCCAGCACATCGTACAGGGGGCTAGCGAACACTGAAGCTTTCTTT

d_call: TRBD2
j_call: TRBJ2-1
v_call: TRBV6-1
clone_size: -
cdr3_aa: CASREMGGNNEQFF
cdr3_nt: TGTGCCAGCCGAGAAATGGGGGGGAACAATGAGCAGTTCTTC

d_call: -
j_call: TRBJ1-5
v_call: TRBV4-2
clone_size: many
cdr3_aa: CASSQAVNQPQHF
cdr3_nt: TGTGCCAGCAGCCAAGCGGTTAATCAGCCCCAGCATTTT

d_call: -
j_call: TRBJ2-1
v_call: TRBV5-1
clone_size: many
cdr3_aa: CARPKRDEQFF
cdr3_nt: TGCGCCAGGCCTAAGAGGGATGAGCAGTTCTTC

d_call: -
j_call: TRBJ1-1
v_call: TRBV19
clone_size: many
cdr3_aa: CATRGGPVNTEAFF
cdr3_nt: TGTGCCACTCGGGGGGGGCCGGTAAACACTGAAGCTTTCTTT

d_call: -
j_call: TRBJ2-5
v_call: TRBV27
clone_size: many
cdr3_aa: CASSLSSPGLLETQYF
cdr3_nt: TGTGCCAGCAGTCTATCTAGCCCCGGGCTACTAGAGACCCAGTACTTC